This T cell receptor (beta chain) comes out of a study of blood T cell repertoires in COVID-19. In the study's own analysis: Reference gene primer amplification gave estimated nucleated cell counts. Clones were read by immunoSEQ multiplex PCR, and TCRdb kept only the in-frame ones, dropping some. Clonal size and the V and J genes are those of that table, whereas D and trimming came from the DNA. This sample has 95,000 to 100,000 clones; about 85% occur once, and the top ten carry around 2%. This clone was counted a few times. The V and J ends lost 4 bases and 5 bases respectively, with 12 bases between them. The CDR3 runs 15 residues. Germline loops: CDR1 MDHEN, CDR2 SYDVKM.

The specimen was peripheral blood. This chain links TRBV28 with TRBJ1-6; D is possibly TRBD1 (6 bases). This receptor was identified in a woman in her seventies with active or convalescent COVID-19. The CDR3 DNA is TGTGCCAGCAGTTCAAGCAGGGGAAATAATTCACCCCTCCACTTT. This gives the protein CASSSSRGNNSPLHF.